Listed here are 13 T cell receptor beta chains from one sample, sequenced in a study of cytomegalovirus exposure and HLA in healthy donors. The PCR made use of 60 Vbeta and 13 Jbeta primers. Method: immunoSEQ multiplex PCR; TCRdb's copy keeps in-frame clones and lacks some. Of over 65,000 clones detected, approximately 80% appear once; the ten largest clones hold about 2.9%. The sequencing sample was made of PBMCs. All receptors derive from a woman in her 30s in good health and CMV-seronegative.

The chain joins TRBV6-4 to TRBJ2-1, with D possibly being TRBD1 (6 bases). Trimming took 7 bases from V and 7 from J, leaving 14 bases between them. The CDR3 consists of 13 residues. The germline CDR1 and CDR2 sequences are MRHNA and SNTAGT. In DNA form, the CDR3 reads TGTGCCAGCATTTCACAGGGTTTGAATGAGCAGTTCTTC. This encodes CASISQGLNEQFF.

CDR3 nucleotide sequence: TGTGCCAGCAGCGTAGGAGCGTGGGGGGTTGGGGCCAACGTCCTGACTTTC. This codes for CASSVGAWGVGANVLTF. The V call is TRBV9, the J call TRBJ2-6; perhaps TRBD2 as D (6 bases). This CDR3 has 17 residues. The germline V gene has CDR1 SGDLS and CDR2 YYNGEE. The germline V and J ends were trimmed by 0 bases and 3 bases, with 13 bases remaining between them.

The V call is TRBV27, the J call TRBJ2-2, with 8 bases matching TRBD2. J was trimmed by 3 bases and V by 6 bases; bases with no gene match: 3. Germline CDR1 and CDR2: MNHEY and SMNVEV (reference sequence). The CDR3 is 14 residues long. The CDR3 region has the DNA TGTGCCAGCAGGCCGGGGGGGGACACCGGGGAGCTGTTTTTT. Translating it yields CASRPGGDTGELFF.

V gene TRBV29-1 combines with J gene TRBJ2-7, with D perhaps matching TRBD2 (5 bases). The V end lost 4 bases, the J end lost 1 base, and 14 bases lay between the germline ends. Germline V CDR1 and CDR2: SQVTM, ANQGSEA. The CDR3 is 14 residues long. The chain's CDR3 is CSVGGQVPSYEQYF. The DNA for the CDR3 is TGCAGCGTTGGAGGGCAGGTTCCTTCCTACGAGCAGTACTTC.

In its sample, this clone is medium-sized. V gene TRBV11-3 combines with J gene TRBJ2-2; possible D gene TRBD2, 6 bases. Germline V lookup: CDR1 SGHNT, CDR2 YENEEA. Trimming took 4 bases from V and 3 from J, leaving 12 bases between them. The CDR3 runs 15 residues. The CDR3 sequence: CASSSSGLYTGELFF. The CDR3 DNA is TGTGCCAGCAGCTCCAGCGGGTTATACACCGGGGAGCTGTTTTTT. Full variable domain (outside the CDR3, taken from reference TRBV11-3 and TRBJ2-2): EAGVVQSPRYKIIEKKQPVAFWCNPISGHNTLYWYLQNLGQGPELLIRYENEEAVDDSQLPKDRFSAERLKGVDSTLKIQPAELGDSAVYLCASSSSGLYTGELFFGEGSRLTVL.

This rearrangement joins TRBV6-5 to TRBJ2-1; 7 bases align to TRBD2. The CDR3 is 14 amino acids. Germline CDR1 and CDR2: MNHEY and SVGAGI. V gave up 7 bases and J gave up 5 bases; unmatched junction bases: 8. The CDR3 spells CASTPPGGNNEQFF. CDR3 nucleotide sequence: TGTGCCAGCACCCCCCCCGGGGGGAACAATGAGCAGTTCTTC.

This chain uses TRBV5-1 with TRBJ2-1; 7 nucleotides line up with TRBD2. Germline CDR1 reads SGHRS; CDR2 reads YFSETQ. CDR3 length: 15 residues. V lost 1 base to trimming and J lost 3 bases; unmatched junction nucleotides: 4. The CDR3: CASSLSGVLYNEQFF. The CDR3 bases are TGCGCCAGCAGCTTGAGCGGGGTTCTCTACAATGAGCAGTTCTTC.

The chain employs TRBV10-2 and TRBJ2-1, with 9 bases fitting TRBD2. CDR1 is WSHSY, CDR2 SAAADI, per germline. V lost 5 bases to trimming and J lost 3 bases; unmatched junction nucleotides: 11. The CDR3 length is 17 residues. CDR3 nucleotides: TGCGCCAGCAGTTTTACTTCAGCGGGGGGCATCTACAATGAGCAGTTCTTC. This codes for CASSFTSAGGIYNEQFF.

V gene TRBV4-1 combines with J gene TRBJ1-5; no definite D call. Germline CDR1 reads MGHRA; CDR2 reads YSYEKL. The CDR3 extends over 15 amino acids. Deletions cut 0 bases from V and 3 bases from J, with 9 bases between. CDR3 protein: CASSQDRGPNQPQHF. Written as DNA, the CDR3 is TGCGCCAGCAGCCAAGATCGAGGGCCCAATCAGCCCCAGCATTTT.

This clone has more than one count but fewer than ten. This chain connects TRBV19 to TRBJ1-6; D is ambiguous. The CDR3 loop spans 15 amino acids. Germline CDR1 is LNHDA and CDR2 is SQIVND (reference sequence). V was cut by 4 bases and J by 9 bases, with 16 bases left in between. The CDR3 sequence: CASSKGGVSPSPLHF. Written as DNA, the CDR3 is TGTGCCAGTAGTAAGGGAGGCGTCTCCCCTTCACCCCTCCACTTT.

This CDR3 is CASSIPNYGYTF. The CDR3 DNA reads TGTGCCAGTAGTATCCCAAACTATGGCTACACCTTC. This chain uses TRBV19 with TRBJ1-2; unclear D gene. CDR1 and CDR2 from the germline V gene are LNHDA and SQIVND (reference sequence). V was trimmed by 3 bases and J by 2 bases, leaving 4 bases between them. This CDR3 spans 12 amino acids.

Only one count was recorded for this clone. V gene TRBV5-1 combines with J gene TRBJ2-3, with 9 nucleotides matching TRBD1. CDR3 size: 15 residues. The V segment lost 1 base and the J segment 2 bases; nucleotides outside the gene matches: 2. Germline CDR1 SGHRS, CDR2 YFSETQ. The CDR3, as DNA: TGCGCCAGCAGCTTGAGGGACAGGGACACAGATACGCAGTATTTT. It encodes CASSLRDRDTDTQYF.

The CDR3 loop reads CASGLFGLAGGRTYNEQFF. In DNA form, the CDR3 reads TGTGCTAGTGGTTTGTTCGGGCTAGCGGGGGGCAGGACCTACAATGAGCAGTTCTTC. The J gene is TRBJ2-1, the V gene TRBV12-5, with 11 bases that match TRBD2. V shed 2 bases and J 2 bases; nucleotides not matched to a gene: 11. The V gene's germline CDR1 is LGHNT and CDR2 FRNRAP. The CDR3 covers 19 residues.